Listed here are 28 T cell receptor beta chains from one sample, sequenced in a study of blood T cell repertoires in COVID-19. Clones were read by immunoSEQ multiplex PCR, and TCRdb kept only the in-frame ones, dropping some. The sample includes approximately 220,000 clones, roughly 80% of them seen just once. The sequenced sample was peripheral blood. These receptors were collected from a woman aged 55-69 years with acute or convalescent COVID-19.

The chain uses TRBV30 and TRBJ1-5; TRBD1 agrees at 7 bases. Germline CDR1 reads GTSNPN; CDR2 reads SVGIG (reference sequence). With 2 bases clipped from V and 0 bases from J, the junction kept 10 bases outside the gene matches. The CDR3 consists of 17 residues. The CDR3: CAWSPPRQGLSNQPQHF. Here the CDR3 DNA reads TGTGCCTGGAGTCCCCCGCGACAGGGCCTTAGCAATCAGCCCCAGCATTTT. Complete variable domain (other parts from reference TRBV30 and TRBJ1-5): SQTIHQWPATLVQPVGSPLSLECTVEGTSNPNLYWYRQAAGRGLQLLFYSVGIGQISSEVPQNLSASRPQDRQFILSSKKLLLSDSGFYLCAWSPPRQGLSNQPQHFGDGTRLSIL.

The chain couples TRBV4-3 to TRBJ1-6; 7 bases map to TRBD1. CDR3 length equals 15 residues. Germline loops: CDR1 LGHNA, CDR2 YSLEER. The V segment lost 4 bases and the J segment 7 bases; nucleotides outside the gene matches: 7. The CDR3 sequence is CASSLIGTVNSPLHF. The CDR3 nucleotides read TGCGCCAGCAGCCTGATCGGGACAGTAAATTCACCCCTCCACTTT.

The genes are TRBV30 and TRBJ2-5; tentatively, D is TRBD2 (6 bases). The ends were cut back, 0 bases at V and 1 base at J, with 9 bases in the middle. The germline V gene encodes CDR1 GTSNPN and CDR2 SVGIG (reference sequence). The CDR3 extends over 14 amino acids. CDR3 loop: CAWSVPGVQETQYF. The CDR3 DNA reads TGTGCCTGGAGTGTCCCGGGGGTCCAAGAGACCCAGTACTTC.

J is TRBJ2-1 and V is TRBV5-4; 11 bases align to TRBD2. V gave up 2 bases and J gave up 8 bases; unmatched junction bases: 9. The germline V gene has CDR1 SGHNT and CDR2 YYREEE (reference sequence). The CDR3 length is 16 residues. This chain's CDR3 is CASSFRLAGPHDEQFF. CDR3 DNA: TGTGCCAGCAGCTTCCGACTAGCGGGACCACATGATGAGCAGTTCTTC.

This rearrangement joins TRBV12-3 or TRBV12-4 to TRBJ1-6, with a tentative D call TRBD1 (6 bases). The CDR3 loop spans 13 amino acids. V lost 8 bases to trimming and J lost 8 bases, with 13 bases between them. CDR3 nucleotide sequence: TGTGCCAGCTGCACAGGGTTTGATTCACCCCTCCACTTT. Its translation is CASCTGFDSPLHF.

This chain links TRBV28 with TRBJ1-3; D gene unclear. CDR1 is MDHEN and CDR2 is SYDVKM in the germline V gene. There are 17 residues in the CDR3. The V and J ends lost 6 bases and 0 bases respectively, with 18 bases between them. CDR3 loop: CASSLPGAQYSGNTIYF. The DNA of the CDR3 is TGTGCCAGCAGCCTACCCGGCGCACAGTACTCTGGAAACACCATATATTTT.

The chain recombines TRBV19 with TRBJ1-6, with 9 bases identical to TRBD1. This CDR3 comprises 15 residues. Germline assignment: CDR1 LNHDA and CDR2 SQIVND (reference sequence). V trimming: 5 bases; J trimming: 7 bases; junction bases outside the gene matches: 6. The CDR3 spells CASSGRTGDNSPLHF. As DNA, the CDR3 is TGTGCCAGTAGTGGCAGGACAGGGGACAATTCACCCCTCCACTTT.

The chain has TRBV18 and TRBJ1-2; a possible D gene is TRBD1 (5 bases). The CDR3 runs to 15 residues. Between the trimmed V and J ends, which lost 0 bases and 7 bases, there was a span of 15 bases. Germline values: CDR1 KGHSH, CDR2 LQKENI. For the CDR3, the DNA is TGTGCCAGCTCACCACCGGGGCTTAGTGTGAGTGGCTACACCTTC. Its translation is CASSPPGLSVSGYTF. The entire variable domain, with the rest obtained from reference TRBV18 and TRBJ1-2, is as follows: NAGVMQNPRHLVRRRGQEARLRCSPMKGHSHVYWYRQLPEEGLKFMVYLQKENIIDESGMPKERFSAEFPKEGPSILRIQQVVRGDSAAYFCASSPPGLSVSGYTFGSGTRLTVV.

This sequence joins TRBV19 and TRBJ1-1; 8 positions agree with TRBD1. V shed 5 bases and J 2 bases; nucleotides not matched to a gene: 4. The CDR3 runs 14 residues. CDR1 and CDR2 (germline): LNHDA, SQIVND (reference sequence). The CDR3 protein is CASSFGQGNTEAFF. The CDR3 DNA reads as TGTGCCAGTAGTTTCGGACAGGGCAACACTGAAGCTTTCTTT.

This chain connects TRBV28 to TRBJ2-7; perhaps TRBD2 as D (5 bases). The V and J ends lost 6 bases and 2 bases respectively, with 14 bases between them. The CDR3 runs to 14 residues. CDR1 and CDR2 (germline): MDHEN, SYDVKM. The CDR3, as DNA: TGTGCCAGCAGCCGAGGACTGGGAGCCTACGAGCAGTACTTC. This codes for CASSRGLGAYEQYF.

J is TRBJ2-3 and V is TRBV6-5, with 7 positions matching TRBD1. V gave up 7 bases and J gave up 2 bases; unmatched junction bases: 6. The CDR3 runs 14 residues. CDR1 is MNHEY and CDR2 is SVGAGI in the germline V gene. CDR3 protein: CASTRTGLTDTQYF. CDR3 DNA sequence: TGTGCCAGCACCCGGACAGGCCTCACAGATACGCAGTATTTT.

The CDR3 loop is CASSQLSRYGYTF. CDR3 in DNA: TGTGCCAGCAGTCAACTGAGCCGATATGGCTACACCTTC. The V and J genes are TRBV12-3 or TRBV12-4 and TRBJ1-2; no definite D call. This CDR3 has 13 residues. The ends were cut back, 5 bases at V and 5 bases at J, with 12 bases in the middle.

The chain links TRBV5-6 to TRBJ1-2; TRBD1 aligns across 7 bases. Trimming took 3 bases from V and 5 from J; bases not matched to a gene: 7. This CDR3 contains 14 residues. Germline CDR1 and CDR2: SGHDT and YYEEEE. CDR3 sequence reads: CASSSSGTVYGYTF. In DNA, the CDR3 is TGTGCCAGCAGCTCGTCCGGGACAGTGTATGGCTACACCTTC.

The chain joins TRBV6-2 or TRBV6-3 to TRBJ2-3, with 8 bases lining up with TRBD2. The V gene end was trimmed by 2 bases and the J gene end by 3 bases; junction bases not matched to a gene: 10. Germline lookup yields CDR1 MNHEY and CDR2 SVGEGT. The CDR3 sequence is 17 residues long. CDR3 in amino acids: CASSYGRAGVKTDTQYF. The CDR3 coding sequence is TGTGCCAGCAGTTACGGCCGAGCGGGGGTAAAAACAGATACGCAGTATTTT.

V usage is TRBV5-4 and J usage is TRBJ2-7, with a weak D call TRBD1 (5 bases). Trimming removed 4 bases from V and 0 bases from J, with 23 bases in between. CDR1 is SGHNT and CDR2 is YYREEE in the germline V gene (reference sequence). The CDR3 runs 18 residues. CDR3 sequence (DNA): TGTGCCAGCAGCCCGGACCCAGGGCCGCGAGCCAGCTCCTACGAGCAGTACTTC. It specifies CASSPDPGPRASSYEQYF.

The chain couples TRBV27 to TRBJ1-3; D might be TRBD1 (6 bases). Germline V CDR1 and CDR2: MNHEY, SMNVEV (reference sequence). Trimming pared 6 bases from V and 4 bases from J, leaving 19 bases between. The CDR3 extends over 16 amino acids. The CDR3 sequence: CASSLTGTGIGNTIYF. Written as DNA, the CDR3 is TGTGCCAGCAGCCTCACGGGCACAGGGATAGGAAACACCATATATTTT.

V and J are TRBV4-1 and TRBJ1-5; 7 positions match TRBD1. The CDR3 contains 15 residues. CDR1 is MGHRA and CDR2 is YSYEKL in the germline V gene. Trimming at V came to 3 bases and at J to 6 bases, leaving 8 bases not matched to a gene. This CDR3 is CASSHPDRDGQPQHF. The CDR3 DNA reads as TGCGCCAGCAGCCATCCTGACAGGGACGGTCAGCCCCAGCATTTT.

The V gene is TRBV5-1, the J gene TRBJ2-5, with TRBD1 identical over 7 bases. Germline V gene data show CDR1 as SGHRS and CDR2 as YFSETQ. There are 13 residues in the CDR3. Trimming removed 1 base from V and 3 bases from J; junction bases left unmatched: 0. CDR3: CASSLTGEETQYF. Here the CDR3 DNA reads TGCGCCAGCAGCTTGACAGGGGAAGAGACCCAGTACTTC.

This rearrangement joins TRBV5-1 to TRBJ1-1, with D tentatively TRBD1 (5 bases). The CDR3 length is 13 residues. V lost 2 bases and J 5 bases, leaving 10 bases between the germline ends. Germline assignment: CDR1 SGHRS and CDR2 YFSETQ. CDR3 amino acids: CASSFEGRTEAFF. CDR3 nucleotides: TGCGCCAGCAGCTTTGAGGGGAGGACTGAAGCTTTCTTT.

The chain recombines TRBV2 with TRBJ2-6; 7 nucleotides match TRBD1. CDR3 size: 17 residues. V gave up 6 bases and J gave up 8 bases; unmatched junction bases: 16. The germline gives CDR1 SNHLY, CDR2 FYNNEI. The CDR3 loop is CASSRQRGPPLSNVLTF. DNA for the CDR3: TGTGCCAGCAGCCGGCAAAGGGGGCCACCTTTGTCCAACGTCCTGACTTTC.

CDR3 loop: CASSLDPNQETQYF. The CDR3 DNA is TGCGCCAGCAGCTTGGATCCTAACCAAGAGACCCAGTACTTC. This chain joins TRBV5-1 and TRBJ2-5, with D uncertain. V was trimmed by 0 bases and J by 0 bases, leaving 6 bases between them. Germline-derived CDR1 and CDR2 are SGHRS and YFSETQ. CDR3 size: 14 residues.

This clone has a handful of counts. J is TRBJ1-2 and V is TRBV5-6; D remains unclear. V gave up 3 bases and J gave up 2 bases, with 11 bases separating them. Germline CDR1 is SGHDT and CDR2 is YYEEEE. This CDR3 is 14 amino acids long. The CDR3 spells CASSYQESNYGYTF. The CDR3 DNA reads TGTGCCAGCAGCTACCAGGAATCCAACTATGGCTACACCTTC.

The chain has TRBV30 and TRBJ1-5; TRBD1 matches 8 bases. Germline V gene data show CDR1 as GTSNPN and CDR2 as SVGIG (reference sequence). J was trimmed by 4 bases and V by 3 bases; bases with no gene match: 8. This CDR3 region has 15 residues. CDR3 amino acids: CAWRLSTGENQPQHF. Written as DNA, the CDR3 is TGTGCCTGGAGACTATCGACAGGGGAGAATCAGCCCCAGCATTTT.

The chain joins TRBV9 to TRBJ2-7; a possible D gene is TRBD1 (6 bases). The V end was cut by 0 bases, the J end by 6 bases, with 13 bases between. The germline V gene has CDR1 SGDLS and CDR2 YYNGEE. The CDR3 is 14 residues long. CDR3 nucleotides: TGTGCCAGCAGCGTAGAACTGGGGGCTGGCGAGCAGTACTTC. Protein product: CASSVELGAGEQYF.

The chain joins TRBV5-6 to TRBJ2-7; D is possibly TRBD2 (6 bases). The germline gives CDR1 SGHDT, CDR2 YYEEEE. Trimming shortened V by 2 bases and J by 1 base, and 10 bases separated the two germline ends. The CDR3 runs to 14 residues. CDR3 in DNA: TGTGCCAGCAGCTTTAGGGGACTTTCCTACGAGCAGTACTTC. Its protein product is CASSFRGLSYEQYF.

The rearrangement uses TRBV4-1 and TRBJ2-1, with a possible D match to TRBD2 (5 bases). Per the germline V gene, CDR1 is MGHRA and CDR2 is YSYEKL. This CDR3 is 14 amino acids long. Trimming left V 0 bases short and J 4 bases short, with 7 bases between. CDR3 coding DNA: TGCGCCAGCAGCCAAGACGGGAAATACAATGAGCAGTTCTTC. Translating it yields CASSQDGKYNEQFF.

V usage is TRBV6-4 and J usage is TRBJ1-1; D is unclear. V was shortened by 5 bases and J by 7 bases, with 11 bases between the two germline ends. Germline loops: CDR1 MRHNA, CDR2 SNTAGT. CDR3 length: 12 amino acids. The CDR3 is CASSPGSVEAFF. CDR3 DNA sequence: TGTGCCAGCAGTCCCGGGAGCGTTGAAGCTTTCTTT.

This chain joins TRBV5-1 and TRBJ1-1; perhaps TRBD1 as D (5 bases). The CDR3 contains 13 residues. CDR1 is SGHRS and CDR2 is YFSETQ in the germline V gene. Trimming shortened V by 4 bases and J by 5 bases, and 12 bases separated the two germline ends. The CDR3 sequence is CASSITGRTEAFF. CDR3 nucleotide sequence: TGCGCCAGCAGCATAACAGGTCGAACTGAAGCTTTCTTT.